This T cell receptor beta chain stems from a study of T cells in Graves' hyperthyroidism and ophthalmopathy. The source material, RNA transcripts, was used to amplify TCR beta CDR3 regions. The HTBI primer set was used in a first-round RT-PCR of the TCR CDR3. TCRdb ran MiXCR on the multiplex PCR reads and lists one entry per CDR3 protein. The sample yields under 200,000 distinct CDR3 sequences, 9.4% seen once. Many counts were recorded for this clonotype. Participants, patients aged 18 to 65, had newly diagnosed hyperthyroidism with a duration under 2 months. V shed 4 bases, J shed 9 bases, and the junction held 8 bases outside the gene matches. The CDR3 length is 15 residues. Germline V CDR1 and CDR2: SGHTA, FQGNSA.

Material for sequencing was blood. The chain uses TRBV7-2 and TRBJ2-7, with 14 bases lining up with TRBD2. This clonotype originated in a woman in her late teens or twenties with Graves' hyperthyroidism that later progressed to Graves' ophthalmopathy. The CDR3 bases are TGTGCCAGCAGCTCGTCCCGACTAGCGGGAGGGGGGCAGTACTTC. Encoded protein: CASSSSRLAGGGQYF.